The subject of this entry is one TCR beta chain. Its antigen target is currently unknown. Qualities for individual bases were not recorded, and no much larger clone is one base off. The source of the sample is a study of beta chain features in type 1 diabetes listed by TCRdb under 2018. In terms of the full investigation: No differences in mean age, gender distribution, total cell number or subset yield were found between patients and healthy donors. Across all samples, about 110 million sorted cells were examined, and cell number per subset correlated strongly with RNA yield. In the study, TCRB repertoires of sorted circulating CD4+ T cell subsets from recently diagnosed type 1 diabetes patients were compared with those of matched healthy donors. Regulatory and stem cell-like memory subsets were obtained from only 8 patients and roughly 8 healthy donors, while naive and central memory subsets were obtained from all 28 donors. Points the paper makes about the study in general: Type 1 diabetes patients showed a moderate but significant shortening of TCRB CDR3 length in all four CD4+ subsets. PCR might favor shorter templates, but patient and control samples were amplified and corrected together, so any skew would affect both groups equally. The naive, central memory and regulatory TCRB repertoires appeared to resemble one another more closely among patients than among healthy donors. HLA sub-analyses involved small numbers of individuals, so any influence of HLA type on TCRB rearrangement remained unresolved. Because cDNA was sequenced instead of genomic DNA, highly expressing activated cells could be over-represented, though the groups showed no difference in activation or CD3 levels. At VDJ recombination sites, patients with type 1 diabetes made fewer insertions and deleted more nucleotides, a pattern implying thymic rearrangement abnormalities.

The trim is 3 bases for V and 5 bases for J, with a gap of 13 bases between the germline ends. From the germline V gene (reference sequence), CDR1 is MNHEY and CDR2 is SMNVEV. From cysteine to phenylalanine, the CDR3 is 14 amino acids long. The DNA shown is the 42-base CDR3, in frame from base 1. Each donor gave one peripheral blood draw, approximately 120 mL on average, collected into heparinised tubes. Using a panel that included CD45RO, CCR7, CD25, CD127, CD95 and CD27, naive, central memory, regulatory and stem cell-like memory CD4+ T cells were sorted on a BD FACSAria II. A purity above 98% was achieved for all sorted populations. PBMCs were isolated right away by Lymphoprep density gradient centrifugation and were stained directly, without culture. So that batch effects would be minimized, each experiment stained and sorted samples in pairs, pairing one healthy donor with one patient. The entire amount of isolated RNA was reverse transcribed using the High Capacity cDNA Reverse Transcription Kit, so the sequenced TCRB transcripts were expressed ones. Deep immunoSEQ sequencing was applied to naive, central memory and regulatory T cell samples, giving an average of roughly 3.3 million total reads per sample. Sorted cells were lysed in RLT buffer and RNA was extracted with DNase-treated RNeasy Micro or Mini kits, depending on cell number. To prevent cross-contamination, each cell subset was processed individually, whereas patient and healthy donor samples were processed jointly. TCRB sequences were amplified from cDNA with the immunoSEQ multiplex PCR, producing 87-bp fragments spanning the CDR3 region. The amplicons were sequenced using the Illumina HiSeq platform. Regarding the original processing steps: PCR bias was corrected computationally using synthetic template baselines, and reads within Hamming distance 2 were collapsed, with unmergeable singletons discarded. Reads were aligned against IMGT to assign V, D and J genes, CDR3 length and insertions or deletions at six rearrangement sites. Within each subset, clonotype counts were normalized to sorted cell number, and only after that were true diversity and Gini coefficients computed with the tcR R package. Repertoire sharing was quantified using the overlap coefficient calculated on TCRB nucleotide sequences. TCRdb obtained this table from immuneACCESS and retained in-frame rearrangements with V and J assigned. These tables miss some clones; where compared with another copy, unresolved V genes account for less than half of the shortfall, and the remainder is unexplained. V and J calls and clone size follow that table, whereas D and trimming were derived from the DNA. A total of 300,000 to 350,000 clones appear in this sample, approximately 15% of them only once. The ten largest clones capture over 5% of the sample.

The source is a man younger than 45 in good health. The V gene is TRBV27 and the J gene is TRBJ1-2, with no D gene named confidently. The sample was central memory CD4+ T cells from blood. The base sequence is TGTGCCAGCAGTTTTGGAGCCACTGGGTATGGCTACACCTTC. Translation gives CASSFGATGYGYTF.